These T cell receptor beta chains were read from a single sample in a study of T cell responses to AZD1222 COVID-19 vaccine. Assay used: immunoSEQ multiplex PCR; TCRdb lists only in-frame clones, some missing. The sample has fewer than 120,000 clones, around 90% seen once. The source was peripheral blood, collected on day 0 of AZD1222 vaccination. The receptors were gathered from an adult in good health. CDR3s include the opening cysteine and the closing phenylalanine or tryptophan. Fields, in order: clone size, D gene, J gene, V gene, CDR3 length, CDR3 DNA, CDR3 protein. D genes are given only for firm matches. Only some rows state a clone size, as once, few, many or a class for expanded clones.

size: NA
D: NA
J: TRBJ2-7
V: TRBV5-1
length: 14
DNA: TGCGCCAGCAGCTGGAGGACAGCTACCTACGAGCAGTACTTC
CDR3: CASSWRTATYEQYF

size: NA
D: NA
J: TRBJ1-1
V: TRBV19
length: 13
DNA: TGTGCCAGTAGTCCAACGATGGACACTGAAGCTTTCTTT
CDR3: CASSPTMDTEAFF

size: NA
D: TRBD1
J: TRBJ1-2
V: TRBV28
length: 16
DNA: TGTGCCAGCAGTTCAACAGGGGCCGGGGCTAACTATGGCTACACCTTC
CDR3: CASSSTGAGANYGYTF

size: few
D: TRBD1
J: TRBJ2-7
V: TRBV5-4
length: 14
DNA: TGTGCCAGCAGCACACGGGACAGGGGGATCGAGCAGTACTTC
CDR3: CASSTRDRGIEQYF

size: NA
D: NA
J: TRBJ1-5
V: TRBV30
length: 15
DNA: TGTGCCTGGAGTGTAATAGGGTCCCCGGATCAGCCCCAGCATTTT
CDR3: CAWSVIGSPDQPQHF

size: once
D: TRBD1
J: TRBJ2-1
V: TRBV5-1
length: 15
DNA: TGCGCCAGCAGCCAACCCGGGACAGGGGCGAATGAGCAGTTCTTC
CDR3: CASSQPGTGANEQFF

size: NA
D: NA
J: TRBJ1-2
V: TRBV19
length: 11
DNA: TGTGCCAGTAAGCTAGCCCGCGGCTACACCTTC
CDR3: CASKLARGYTF

size: once
D: NA
J: TRBJ2-7
V: TRBV15
length: 15
DNA: TGTGCCACCAGCAGAGATGTGGGTTCCCCTGGCGAGCAGTACTTC
CDR3: CATSRDVGSPGEQYF

size: NA
D: TRBD2
J: TRBJ2-5
V: TRBV10-2
length: 15
DNA: TGCGCCAGCTCCCGGGCTAGCGGGCTCCAAGAGACCCAGTACTTC
CDR3: CASSRASGLQETQYF

size: few
D: NA
J: TRBJ2-1
V: TRBV6-6
length: 15
DNA: TGTGCCAGCCCGTTGGGAAGGGGCCCCTACAATGAGCAGTTCTTC
CDR3: CASPLGRGPYNEQFF

size: NA
D: TRBD1
J: TRBJ1-2
V: TRBV18
length: 14
DNA: TGTGCCAGCTTTGCCGGGACAGGAAACTATGGCTACACCTTC
CDR3: CASFAGTGNYGYTF

size: NA
D: NA
J: TRBJ1-5
V: TRBV4-2
length: 14
DNA: TGTGCCAGCAGCCAAGAAGCCGGGAGTGCACCCCAGCATTTT
CDR3: CASSQEAGSAPQHF

size: NA
D: NA
J: TRBJ1-2
V: TRBV9
length: 15
DNA: TGTGCCAGCAGCGACCGGGACGGATCTAACTATGGCTACACCTTC
CDR3: CASSDRDGSNYGYTF

size: NA
D: NA
J: TRBJ2-1
V: TRBV5-6
length: 16
DNA: TGTGCCAGCAGCTTGGATAGGCTCCCGGGCGGCGATGAGCAGTTCTTC
CDR3: CASSLDRLPGGDEQFF

size: NA
D: TRBD1
J: TRBJ2-1
V: TRBV11-3
length: 14
DNA: TGTGCCAGCAGTCGGACAGGGACAAACAATGAGCAGTTCTTC
CDR3: CASSRTGTNNEQFF

size: NA
D: TRBD2
J: TRBJ2-4
V: TRBV5-1
length: 16
DNA: TGCGCCAGCAGCTTAGGTCCTAGCGGGCCTGAAAACATTCAGTACTTC
CDR3: CASSLGPSGPENIQYF

size: NA
D: NA
J: TRBJ1-1
V: TRBV18
length: 19
DNA: TGTGCCAGCTCACCCCTGGGTCTTGGCGGGGGTAGAGTGAACACTGAAGCTTTCTTT
CDR3: CASSPLGLGGGRVNTEAFF

size: NA
D: TRBD2
J: TRBJ2-1
V: TRBV7-8
length: 16
DNA: TGTGCCAGCAGCCCTCTAGCGGGGCAATCCTACAATGAGCAGTTCTTC
CDR3: CASSPLAGQSYNEQFF

size: NA
D: NA
J: TRBJ1-3
V: TRBV2
length: 14
DNA: TGTGCCAGCAGTCAACTGACAGGTCGGGGCACCATATATTTT
CDR3: CASSQLTGRGTIYF

size: NA
D: NA
J: TRBJ1-5
V: TRBV7-9
length: 15
DNA: TGTGCCAGCAGCCCTTTCGGGTCTAGCAATCAGCCCCAGCATTTT
CDR3: CASSPFGSSNQPQHF

size: NA
D: NA
J: TRBJ2-5
V: TRBV27
length: 13
DNA: TGTGCCAGCAGTCGGACGGGGCTTGAGACCCAGTACTTC
CDR3: CASSRTGLETQYF

size: NA
D: NA
J: TRBJ2-2
V: TRBV4-1
length: 16
DNA: TGCGCCAGCAGCCAAGCCGAGCTCCGAGACACCGGGGAGCTGTTTTTT
CDR3: CASSQAELRDTGELFF

size: NA
D: NA
J: TRBJ1-6
V: TRBV6-2/TRBV6-3
length: 18
DNA: TGTGCCAGCAGTTTAGGCCCGCACCGGGGCAGCTATAATTCACCCCTCCACTTT
CDR3: CASSLGPHRGSYNSPLHF

size: once
D: TRBD1
J: TRBJ1-2
V: TRBV3-1/TRBV3-2
length: 15
DNA: TGTGCCAGCAGCCAAGATTGGGACAGGGGTTGGGGCTACACCTTC
CDR3: CASSQDWDRGWGYTF

size: NA
D: TRBD1
J: TRBJ1-6
V: TRBV7-2
length: 13
DNA: TGTGCCAGCAGCTTAGAATCGGCAGGGGGTATCATGTTT
CDR3: CASSLESAGGIMF

size: NA
D: NA
J: TRBJ2-2
V: TRBV19
length: 14
DNA: TGTGCCAGTAGTCTCCGGGGTAGCACCGGGGAGCTGTTTTTT
CDR3: CASSLRGSTGELFF

size: NA
D: NA
J: TRBJ1-5
V: TRBV10-3
length: 14
DNA: TGTGCCATCAGTGAGTCTCAGGGAAATCAGCCCCAGCATTTT
CDR3: CAISESQGNQPQHF

size: NA
D: NA
J: TRBJ2-1
V: TRBV18
length: 16
DNA: TGTGCCAGCTCACCCCTTCCGACCGGGACGGAAAATGAGCAGTTCTTC
CDR3: CASSPLPTGTENEQFF

size: NA
D: TRBD2
J: TRBJ2-7
V: TRBV14
length: 16
DNA: TGTGCCAGCAGCCAAGAGGGCGGGGGGCGACTTTACGAGCAGTACTTC
CDR3: CASSQEGGGRLYEQYF

size: NA
D: NA
J: TRBJ2-1
V: TRBV2
length: 11
DNA: TGTGCCAGCAGTGAGACGACCCCGCGGTTCTTC
CDR3: CASSETTPRFF

size: once
D: NA
J: TRBJ1-4
V: TRBV6-5
length: 12
DNA: TGTGCCAGTATTAACATATACGAAAAACTGTTTTTT
CDR3: CASINIYEKLFF

size: NA
D: TRBD2
J: TRBJ2-1
V: TRBV7-2
length: 17
DNA: TGTGCCAGCAGCGTACAGACCCGGACTAGCGGACACAATGAGCAGTTCTTC
CDR3: CASSVQTRTSGHNEQFF

size: NA
D: NA
J: TRBJ1-5
V: TRBV19
length: 12
DNA: TGTGCCAGTAGTCCCTCCAGAGCACCCCAGCATTTT
CDR3: CASSPSRAPQHF

size: NA
D: NA
J: TRBJ1-2
V: TRBV28
length: 12
DNA: TGTGCCAGCAGTCGGGGGGCGCGGGGCTACACCTTC
CDR3: CASSRGARGYTF

size: once
D: NA
J: TRBJ2-3
V: TRBV25-1
length: 15
DNA: TGTGCCAGCAGTGAATGGGGTGGTCCCACAGATACGCAGTATTTT
CDR3: CASSEWGGPTDTQYF

size: NA
D: NA
J: TRBJ1-4
V: TRBV2
length: 15
DNA: TGTGCCAGCAATTTTGCAGGGATAACTAATGAAAAACTGTTTTTT
CDR3: CASNFAGITNEKLFF

size: NA
D: NA
J: TRBJ1-6
V: TRBV5-1
length: 16
DNA: TGCGCCAGCAGTTTTGGGTCGGGGTCCTATAATTCACCCCTCCACTTT
CDR3: CASSFGSGSYNSPLHF

size: NA
D: TRBD2
J: TRBJ2-7
V: TRBV5-4
length: 15
DNA: TGTGCCAGCAGCTTGGGAGTGGCGGGGGGCTACGAGCAGTACTTC
CDR3: CASSLGVAGGYEQYF

size: NA
D: NA
J: TRBJ2-5
V: TRBV7-3
length: 15
DNA: TGTGCCAGCAGCTCCGATCCTGGGGTCCAAGAGACCCAGTACTTC
CDR3: CASSSDPGVQETQYF

size: NA
D: TRBD2
J: TRBJ2-7
V: TRBV28
length: 17
DNA: TGTGCCAGCAGTTCAGGACTAGCGGGGGGGCCATGGTACGAGCAGTACTTC
CDR3: CASSSGLAGGPWYEQYF

size: few
D: TRBD1
J: TRBJ1-2
V: TRBV6-5
length: 16
DNA: TGTGCCAGCAGTTACTCGGGGATGTCAGGGGGCGAATGGTACACCTTC
CDR3: CASSYSGMSGGEWYTF

size: NA
D: TRBD2
J: TRBJ2-7
V: TRBV27
length: 14
DNA: TGTGCCAGCAGTTTCCGCGGGAGAGGAGGGGAGCAGTACTTC
CDR3: CASSFRGRGGEQYF

size: once
D: NA
J: TRBJ1-5
V: TRBV7-9
length: 13
DNA: TGTGCCAGCAGCTCCGCTCTCAATCAGCCCCAGCATTTT
CDR3: CASSSALNQPQHF

size: NA
D: NA
J: TRBJ2-7
V: TRBV11-1
length: 13
DNA: TGTGCCAGCAGCTTAGCTGGGGCCTACGAGCAGTACTTC
CDR3: CASSLAGAYEQYF

size: NA
D: NA
J: TRBJ1-2
V: TRBV27
length: 15
DNA: TGTGCCAGCAGCCTCCTTTCTCGGGGAGAATATGGCTACACCTTC
CDR3: CASSLLSRGEYGYTF

size: few
D: NA
J: TRBJ2-1
V: TRBV6-6
length: 14
DNA: TGTGCCAGCAGTTACTCGGACACTTACAATGAGCAGTTCTTC
CDR3: CASSYSDTYNEQFF